This T cell receptor beta chain was recovered during a study of cytomegalovirus exposure and HLA in healthy donors. In this sample, this clone turned up once. This CDR3 is built from 16 residues. Germline V lookup: CDR1 SGHAT, CDR2 FQNNGV. V lost 2 bases, J lost 1 base, and 12 bases lay in between. Assay: immunoSEQ multiplex PCR; the TCRdb copy retains only in-frame clones and omits some. This sample carries about 250,000 clones, about 90% of them seen once, and the ten largest clones take around 11%. This clonotype was obtained from a man aged 18 to 30 in good health and CMV-seropositive. The genes are TRBV11-2 and TRBJ1-3; D remains unclear. The sequencing sample was made of PBMCs. CDR3 in amino acids: CASSLLQSASGNTIYF. The CDR3 DNA reads as TGTGCCAGCAGCTTACTCCAGAGCGCGTCTGGAAACACCATATATTTT.